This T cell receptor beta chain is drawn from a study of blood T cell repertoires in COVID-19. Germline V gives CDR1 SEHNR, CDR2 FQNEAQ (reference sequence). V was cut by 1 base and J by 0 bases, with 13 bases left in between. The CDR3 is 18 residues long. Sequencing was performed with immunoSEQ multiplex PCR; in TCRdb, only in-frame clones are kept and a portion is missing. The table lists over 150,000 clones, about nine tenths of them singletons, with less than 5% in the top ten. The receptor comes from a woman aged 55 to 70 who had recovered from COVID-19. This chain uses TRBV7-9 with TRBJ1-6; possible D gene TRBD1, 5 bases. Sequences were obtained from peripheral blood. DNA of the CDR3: TGTGCCAGCAGCTTAGGGGGACGGGGGAGCTCCTATAATTCACCCCTCCACTTT. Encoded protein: CASSLGGRGSSYNSPLHF.